Listed below are T cell receptor beta chains from one sample, sequenced in a study of CD8+ T cells in alopecia areata. TCRdb keeps only in-frame clones here, not all; method: immunoSEQ multiplex PCR. Seen here are 98,000 or so clones, 50% to 75% observed once, and the top ten hold roughly a sixth. The source material was CD8+ T cells sorted from blood, sampled at week 4, from a patient treated with tofacitinib. The receptors here all came from a human donor with alopecia areata. The CDR3 runs from the conserved cysteine through the conserved F or W. A D gene is named only where the DNA matches it firmly. The listing skips clone size in some rows; elsewhere it reads once, few, many or a size class.

>TRBD1|NA|TRBJ1-2|TRBV30|15
TGTGCCTGGAGTGATTGGACAGGCGCTAACTATGGCTACACCTTC
CAWSDWTGANYGYTF
>NA|NA|TRBJ2-3|TRBV7-3|15
TGTGCCAGCAGCTTATTGGCGGGAAGCACAGATACGCAGTATTTT
CASSLLAGSTDTQYF
>NA|few|TRBJ1-5|TRBV29-1|15
TGCAGCGCCTGGGGGGGAGTCGGAAGCAATCAGCCCCAGCATTTT
CSAWGGVGSNQPQHF
>NA|once|TRBJ2-1|TRBV4-1|12
TGCGCCAGCAGCCAAGATCGGAATGAGCAGTTCTTC
CASSQDRNEQFF
>NA|NA|TRBJ2-6|TRBV2|15
TGTGCCAGCAGTGAAGGGGGTGCAGGGGCCAACGTCCTGACTTTC
CASSEGGAGANVLTF
>TRBD1|few|TRBJ1-4|TRBV13|14
TGTGCCAGCAGCCAGGGGGAGATGGATGAAAAACTGTTTTTT
CASSQGEMDEKLFF
>TRBD1|NA|TRBJ2-7|TRBV27|15
TGTGCCAGCGGCCCGATCGGACAGGGTTACTACGAGCAGTACTTC
CASGPIGQGYYEQYF
>NA|NA|TRBJ1-1|TRBV4-1|17
TGCGCCAGCAGCCGATACAGGGAGGAGGCTTTAGACACTGAAGCTTTCTTT
CASSRYREEALDTEAFF
>TRBD2|NA|TRBJ2-7|TRBV27|14
TGTGCCAGCAGTTTTGCGGGGGGGGCCTACGAGCAGTACTTC
CASSFAGGAYEQYF
>TRBD2|many|TRBJ2-3|TRBV10-3|14
TGTGCCATCAGAGGACTAGCGGGTGCAGATACGCAGTATTTT
CAIRGLAGADTQYF
>TRBD1|NA|TRBJ2-2|TRBV30|13
TGTGCCTACCGGGACAGGGGAACCGGGGAGCTGTTTTTT
CAYRDRGTGELFF
>NA|NA|TRBJ2-6|TRBV9|14
TGTGCCAGCGGTACGGGGTCTGGGGCCAACGTCCTGACTTTC
CASGTGSGANVLTF
>NA|NA|TRBJ1-2|TRBV30|13
TGTGCCTGGAGTGTACGTGCCGCGAATGGCTACACCTTC
CAWSVRAANGYTF
>NA|NA|TRBJ1-5|TRBV2|13
TGTGCCAGCAGTGATTCGGGGGGCCAGCCCCAGCATTTT
CASSDSGGQPQHF
>TRBD2|NA|TRBJ2-2|TRBV27|18
TGTGCCAGCAGTCAATCACTAGCGGGGGGGCTGGACACCGGGGAGCTGTTTTTT
CASSQSLAGGLDTGELFF
>TRBD2|few|TRBJ2-3|TRBV27|16
TGTGCCAGCAGTTTAGCAGCGGGGGGTGACACAGATACGCAGTATTTT
CASSLAAGGDTDTQYF
>TRBD2|once|TRBJ2-5|TRBV5-1|15
TGCGCCAGCAGCCCGACTAGCGGGGGGGTTGAGACCCAGTACTTC
CASSPTSGGVETQYF
>TRBD1|many|TRBJ2-7|TRBV29-1|13
TGCAGCGTTGTTTGGGACAGGGGCTACGAGCAGTACTTC
CSVVWDRGYEQYF
>TRBD2|few|TRBJ2-1|TRBV4-2|15
TGTGCCAGCAGCCAAGGTAGCGGGGAATCCAATGAGCAGTTCTTC
CASSQGSGESNEQFF
>NA|few|TRBJ1-2|TRBV9|16
TGTGCCAGCAGCGTAGCTTCTAGAGGCAGGGCCTATGGCTACACCTTC
CASSVASRGRAYGYTF
>TRBD2|few|TRBJ2-1|TRBV13|11
TGTGCCAGCGGCAATAGCGGGAGTCAGTTCTTC
CASGNSGSQFF
>TRBD1|once|TRBJ1-1|TRBV28|13
TGTGCCAGCAGAGGCGACAGGGGTACTGAAGCTTTCTTT
CASRGDRGTEAFF
>NA|few|TRBJ1-1|TRBV4-1|13
TGCGCCAGCAGCCAACTGAGGAACACTGAAGCTTTCTTT
CASSQLRNTEAFF
>NA|NA|TRBJ2-5|TRBV9|15
TGTGCCAGCAGCCCTGCGGGGGACAGCCACTTCACCCAGTACTTC
CASSPAGDSHFTQYF
>TRBD1|NA|TRBJ2-7|TRBV29-1|15
TGCAGCGTTGAAAGCGGGACAGGGATCCCCTACGAGCAGTACTTC
CSVESGTGIPYEQYF
>NA|many|TRBJ1-4|TRBV6-6|15
TGTGCCAGCAGTTTATCAGCAGCCCTGGGTGAAAAACTGTTTTTT
CASSLSAALGEKLFF